This T cell receptor beta chain was sequenced in a study of T-cell reconstitution after alpha-beta-depleted transplantation in children. V lost 8 bases to trimming and J lost 9 bases, with 17 bases between them. This CDR3 has 13 amino acids. Notes on the study in general: The origin of high day-60 TCRbeta diversity in some patients lay in surviving recipient T cells and thymic progenitors. Several hundred expanded graft clones reportedly supplied alpha-beta T cells about two months after transplant.

A library of TCRbeta sequences, prepared with unique molecular identifiers, was generated. A single record per CDR3 protein comes from TCRdb applying MiXCR to the PCR reads. The data hold approximately 800,000 distinct CDR3 sequences, with approximately 15% observed a single time. This clonotype was seen a handful of times. Its antigen is not known. The origin of this receptor is a male patient younger than 18 who had a stem cell transplant for acute lymphoblastic leukemia, so the T cells may come from the graft donor. The material was PBMCs, mostly from graft donor cells, obtained 360 days after TCRalphabeta/CD19-depleted stem cell transplant. The chain is built from TRBV12-3 or TRBV12-4 and TRBJ1-5; no definite D call. CDR3 in DNA: TGTGCCAGCCGTAGACAAGGCCCCGGGCCCCAGCATTTT. Translated, it gives CASRRQGPGPQHF.